This TCR beta chain was obtained from a study of blood T cells in healthy people across ages (dated by TCRdb to 2014 to 2015). About the study as a whole: In model experiments, template switching captured about one uniquely barcoded TCR beta cDNA molecule for every two T cells. To track age-related changes in TCR beta repertoire diversity, the study relied on deep sequencing normalized with unique cDNA molecular identifiers. Four age groups were formed from the donors: young (average about 17 years), middle-aged (approximately 39), aged (about 68) and long-lived (around 80). To avoid experimental bias, donors of different ages were distributed randomly across sequencing lanes. Using the same blood draw, the study looked at two additional independent replicas of 1 million unique cDNA reads for two donors, one aged 18 to 30 and the other aged 80 or older. The investigation overall reported the following: Observed TCR beta diversity per million T cells fell roughly linearly with age, and a significant reduction was already apparent by age approximately 41. Estimates of total diversity based on one million sequenced T cells were regarded as lower bounds and as underestimates. A strong correlation was found between observed TCR beta diversity and the percentage of naive T cells measured by flow cytometry. Because profiling used bulk unsorted PBMCs, naive and antigen-experienced compartments could not be compared conclusively. Donor CMV infection status was unknown, potentially confounding age-related changes in expanded clonotypes. Compared with the aged group, more naive CD4+ T cells, fewer expanded clones and increased TCR diversity were shown by the long-lived group, suggesting age selection.

Library creation used 5' RACE. Sequencing used an Illumina HiSeq 2500. A second PCR of about 7 to 12 cycles was performed with a sample-barcoded 5' primer and a J-beta primer mix. A template-switch 5' adaptor carrying 12 random nucleotides introduced a unique molecular identifier onto each TCR beta cDNA molecule. Each sample yielded at least 2.5 million CDR3-containing paired-end reads. First-strand cDNA was synthesized from all RNA with the Mint cDNA synthesis kit, primed by a TRBC-specific oligonucleotide. After uracil-DNA glycosylase treatment, a first 18-cycle PCR used universal primers M1SS and BC2_uni_R on all cDNA. Per the authors' processing: Normalization of each sample was performed by random selection of 1 million high-quality reads, each carrying a distinct molecular identifier. Instead of being binned into consensus sequences, reads with shared molecular identifiers were discarded. MiTCR, run with a Q25 quality threshold and the strictest error-elimination algorithm, handled CDR3 identification, clonotype clustering and error correction. A nonparametric unseen species model using Euler transformation provided a lower-bound estimate of total TCR beta diversity. The raw public data were reprocessed by TCRdb itself: fastp quality trimming at Q25, MiXCR clonotype calling, in-frame beta chains only. Each CDR3 protein appears once, grouped with its most common genes and DNA. These V and J calls rely on TCRdb rather than the paper's analysis. The sample table records around 1,100,000 distinct CDR3 sequences; approximately 38% of these occur just once. Of the sample, less than 15% falls within the top ten clones.

Regarding this clonotype: Its recognized antigen is unknown. No much larger clonotype is one base removed from it; base qualities were not supplied.

The CDR3 goes from the cysteine to the phenylalanine over 15 residues. The only DNA kept is the CDR3, 45 bases in frame from the first base. The germline V gene (reference sequence) yields DFQATT for CDR1 and SNEGSKA for CDR2. Trimming takes 4 bases off V and 3 bases off J; junction bases not matched to a gene: 7. The donors were roughly 39 Caucasian individuals from Russia, aged 6 to 90 years, who were systemically healthy. Approximately 10 milliliters of peripheral blood were collected from each donor into EDTA-treated Vacutainer tubes. Ficoll-Paque density-gradient centrifugation was used to isolate PBMCs, with at least 6.5 million per sample. Total RNA, at least 6 micrograms per sample, was extracted from PBMCs with Trizol reagent. The percentages of naive CD45RAhigh/CD27high T cells were determined by flow cytometry on a PBMC aliquot from every donor.

Here the chain combines TRBV20-1 and TRBJ2-1, with 9 bases aligning to TRBD2. The receptor's source is a young man in good health. The specimen sequenced was blood. The CDR3 region: CSATLGGGDYNEQFF. The base sequence is TGCAGTGCTACCCTCGGCGGGGGGGACTACAATGAGCAGTTCTTC.